The 6 T cell receptor beta chains given below trace back to one sample, sequenced in a study of monozygotic twins with inflammatory bowel disease. TCRdb reworked the 5' RACE reads into one entry per CDR3 protein, no DNA. The sample has some 440,000 distinct CDR3 sequences. Material: blood. All receptors come from a human donor with ulcerative colitis or Crohn's disease, or a healthy co-twin of an affected twin (not recorded which).

The V and J genes are TRBV5-1 and TRBJ2-1; the D call of TRBD2 rests on TCRdb alone, since no DNA is present to check it. The CDR3 totals 15 residues. Germline V gene data show CDR1 as SGHRS and CDR2 as YFSETQ. The CDR3 loop reads CVSSLEGPSYNEQFF.

V and J are TRBV30 and TRBJ2-3; with no DNA, the TCRdb D assignment of TRBD1 cannot be verified. Germline V gives CDR1 GTSNPN, CDR2 SVGIG (reference sequence). CDR3 size: 14 residues. The CDR3 is CAWLPGGFTDTQYF.

The chain links TRBV3-1 to TRBJ1-2; absent DNA, TCRdb's TRBD1 call cannot be checked. This CDR3 is built from 11 residues. Germline loops: CDR1 LGHDT, CDR2 YNNKEL (reference sequence). CDR3 in amino acids: CASTGGYGYTF.

The chain couples TRBV2 to TRBJ2-7. CDR1 SNHLY and CDR2 FYNNEI come from the germline V gene. The CDR3 totals 15 residues. CDR3: CASSVASGGSYEQYF.

The V call is TRBV10-3, the J call TRBJ2-5; checking the TCRdb D call of TRBD2 is not possible without DNA. The CDR3 length is 18 residues. The germline CDR1 and CDR2 sequences are ENHRY and SYGVKD. The CDR3 here is CAISESSLQGGVRETQYF.

The chain carries TRBV29-1 and TRBJ2-3; the D call of TRBD2 rests on TCRdb alone, since no DNA is present to check it. The CDR3 is 15 residues long. Germline loops: CDR1 SQVTM, CDR2 ANQGSEA. CDR3 amino acids: CSVRELRRTTDTQYF.